The clone carrying this TCR beta chain was seen more than once but under ten times. Antigen: not known. This entry comes from a study of CD8 T cells in ankylosing spondylitis. This CDR3 contains 16 residues. Per the germline V gene, CDR1 is SGHRS and CDR2 is YFSETQ. V dropped 0 bases and J dropped 0; count of bases not matched to a gene: 1. Whole-study results and caveats: Matched synovial fluid from ankylosing spondylitis patients was reported to be enriched for disease-linked clones. Relatively rare in peripheral blood, disease-linked clones were also CD8+. A TCR beta motif of eight or nine highly homologous variants seemed to mark ankylosing spondylitis blood.

TCRdb called the 5' RACE reads again in MiXCR, with one record for every CDR3 protein. The sample shows about 800,000 distinct CDR3 sequences, about 11% of them seen only once. The source is a male donor with ankylosing spondylitis. The genes are TRBV5-1 and TRBJ2-3; TRBD2 aligns across 10 bases. What was sequenced was blood, either unsorted or a sorted T cell fraction (not recorded which). In nucleotides, the CDR3 is TGCGCCAGCAGCTTGGGAGCGGGAGGGAGCACAGATACGCAGTATTTT. This sequence encodes CASSLGAGGSTDTQYF.